This is a list of T cell receptor beta chains from one sample in a study of blood T cell repertoires in COVID-19. Assay used: immunoSEQ multiplex PCR; TCRdb lists only in-frame clones, some missing. The sample holds some 190,000 clones, about 88% seen once. The sequencing input was PBMCs or T cells enriched from blood (not recorded which). Every receptor here comes from a woman in her 40s with acute COVID-19. The CDR3 runs from the conserved cysteine through the conserved F or W.

CDR3: CASSLYRGGDTQYF
V: TRBV27

CDR3: CASSYRGPDYNQPQHF
V: TRBV6-2/TRBV6-3

CDR3: CASSLPGTVYNEQFF
V: TRBV28

CDR3: CASTPFEGGWNTIYF
V: TRBV28

CDR3: CASSQSPGTTYEQYF
V: TRBV3-1/TRBV3-2

CDR3: CASSGSGSSYNEQFF
V: TRBV7-9

CDR3: CASSPRGGNYGYTF
V: TRBV3-1/TRBV3-2

CDR3: CASSQNPNRDSLYGYTF
V: TRBV4-1

CDR3: CSARTGLEQYF
V: TRBV20-1

CDR3: CASSQWAQGKNYGYTF
V: TRBV28

CDR3: CAPRHHEAFF
V: TRBV23-1

CDR3: CASNPTGLNTEAFF
V: TRBV5-1

CDR3: CASSGGVGLAALNEQFF
V: TRBV9

CDR3: CASSLGLSTDTQYF
V: TRBV5-1

CDR3: CASSQEVADRGHYGYTF
V: TRBV3-1/TRBV3-2

CDR3: CASSLAYNSRGAYEQYF
V: TRBV7-6

CDR3: CASSMGRDRGRETQYF
V: TRBV19

CDR3: CSARRSYEQYF
V: TRBV20-1

CDR3: CASSFFDEQYF
V: TRBV7-9

CDR3: CASSLGTDLQETQYF
V: TRBV5-1

CDR3: CASSEAWSENSPLHF
V: TRBV6-1

CDR3: CASSMDRAYGYTF
V: TRBV6-5

CDR3: CASSLGQGARDEQFF
V: TRBV11-3

CDR3: CASSKLTGTEAFF
V: TRBV28

CDR3: CASSQETSGYYNEQFF
V: TRBV3-1/TRBV3-2

CDR3: CASSDTGGTTEAFF
V: TRBV6-4